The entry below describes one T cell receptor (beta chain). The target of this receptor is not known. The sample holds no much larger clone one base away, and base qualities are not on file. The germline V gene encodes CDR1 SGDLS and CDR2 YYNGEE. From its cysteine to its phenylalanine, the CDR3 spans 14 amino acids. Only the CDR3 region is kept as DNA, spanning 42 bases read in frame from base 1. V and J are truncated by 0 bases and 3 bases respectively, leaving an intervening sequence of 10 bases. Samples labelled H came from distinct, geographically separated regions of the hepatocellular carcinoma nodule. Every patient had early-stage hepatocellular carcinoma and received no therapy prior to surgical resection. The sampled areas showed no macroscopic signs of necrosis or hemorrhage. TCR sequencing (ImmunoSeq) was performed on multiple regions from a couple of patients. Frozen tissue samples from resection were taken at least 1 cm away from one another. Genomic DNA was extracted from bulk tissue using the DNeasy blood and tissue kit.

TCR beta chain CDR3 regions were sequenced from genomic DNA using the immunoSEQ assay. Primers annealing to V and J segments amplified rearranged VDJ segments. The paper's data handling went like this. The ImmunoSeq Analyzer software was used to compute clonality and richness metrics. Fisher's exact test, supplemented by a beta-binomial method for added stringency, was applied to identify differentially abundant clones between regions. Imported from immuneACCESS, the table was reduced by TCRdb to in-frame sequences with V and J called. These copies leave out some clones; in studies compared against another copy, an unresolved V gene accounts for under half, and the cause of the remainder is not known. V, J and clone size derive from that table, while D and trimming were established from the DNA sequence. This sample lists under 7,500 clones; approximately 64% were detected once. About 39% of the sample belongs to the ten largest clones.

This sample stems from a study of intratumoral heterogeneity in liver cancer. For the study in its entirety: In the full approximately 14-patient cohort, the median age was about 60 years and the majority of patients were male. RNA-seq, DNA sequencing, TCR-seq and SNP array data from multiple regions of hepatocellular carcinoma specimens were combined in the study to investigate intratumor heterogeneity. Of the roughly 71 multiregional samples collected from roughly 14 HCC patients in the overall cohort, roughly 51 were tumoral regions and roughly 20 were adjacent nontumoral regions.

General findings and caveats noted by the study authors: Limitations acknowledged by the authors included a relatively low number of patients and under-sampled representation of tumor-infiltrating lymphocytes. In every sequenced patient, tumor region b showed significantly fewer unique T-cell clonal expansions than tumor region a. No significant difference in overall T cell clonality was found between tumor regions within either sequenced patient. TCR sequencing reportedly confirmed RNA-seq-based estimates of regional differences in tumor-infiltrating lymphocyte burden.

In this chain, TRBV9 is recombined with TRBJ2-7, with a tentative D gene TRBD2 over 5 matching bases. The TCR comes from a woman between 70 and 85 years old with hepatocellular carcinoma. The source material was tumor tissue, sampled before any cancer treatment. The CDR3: CASSVALGSYEQYF. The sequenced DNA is TGTGCCAGCAGCGTAGCGTTAGGGAGCTACGAGCAGTACTTC.